Presented here are 10 T cell receptor beta chains from one specimen sequenced in a study of CD8+ T cells in alopecia areata. Stated treatment: oral pan-JAK inhibitor, 5-10 mg twice daily. It was cDNA, reverse transcribed from extracted RNA, that served as the sequencing template. Here immunoSEQ multiplex PCR was the method, and the copy in TCRdb shows in-frame clones only, minus some. Of some 200,000 clones detected, 60% appear once; the ten largest clones hold less than 4%. The source was CD4+ T cells sorted from blood, collected at week 4, from a patient treated with tofacitinib. These receptors were collected from a human donor with alopecia areata.

In DNA form, the CDR3 reads TGTGCCGGGCCGTGGGGGTCTGGAAACACCATATATTTT. Its protein is CAGPWGSGNTIYF. The V call is TRBV6-5, the J call TRBJ1-3; the D gene is possibly TRBD1 (5 bases). Germline CDR1 MNHEY, CDR2 SVGAGI. The CDR3 loop spans 13 amino acids. Trimming took off 11 bases at V and 1 base at J, with 12 bases between the two ends.

Only one count was recorded for this clone. The rearrangement uses TRBV19 and TRBJ1-2; D uncertain. In germline, CDR1 is LNHDA, CDR2 SQIVND (reference sequence). V was clipped by 4 bases and J by 8 bases, with 11 bases between them. CDR3 length: 12 residues. CDR3 nucleotide sequence: TGTGCCAGTAGTAACGCATCATACGGCTACACCTTC. Its protein is CASSNASYGYTF.

The chain has TRBV6-1 and TRBJ2-5, with unresolved D. The CDR3 is 14 amino acids. The germline V and J ends were trimmed by 6 bases and 2 bases, with 13 bases remaining between them. The germline V gene encodes CDR1 MNHNS and CDR2 SASEGT. CDR3 DNA sequence: TGTGCCAGCAGGTCCCTACACAGTCAAGAGACCCAGTACTTC. Residues: CASRSLHSQETQYF.

The table lists this clone with a few counts. The J gene is TRBJ1-1, the V gene TRBV30; D is ambiguous. CDR3 length: 11 amino acids. Between the trimmed V and J ends, which lost 2 bases and 6 bases, there was a span of 7 bases. Germline V gene lookup returns CDR1 GTSNPN and CDR2 SVGIG (reference sequence). The CDR3 DNA follows: TGTGCCTGGAGTCGGTTCTCTGAAGCTTTCTTT. This translates into CAWSRFSEAFF.

This clone was found once. The chain uses TRBV28 and TRBJ2-1; 9 nucleotides align to TRBD2. CDR3 size: 15 residues. Trimming cost V 3 bases and J 11 bases; bases outside gene matches: 11. Germline CDR1 MDHEN, CDR2 SYDVKM. CDR3 region: CASSFSLAGAPKQFF. The CDR3 DNA follows: TGTGCCAGCAGTTTTAGTTTAGCGGGGGCCCCGAAGCAGTTCTTC.

This clone has a handful of counts. The chain combines TRBV6-6 with TRBJ1-5; no clear D gene. This CDR3 has 14 residues. Per the germline V gene, CDR1 is MNHNY and CDR2 is SVGAGI (reference sequence). The ends were cut back, 8 bases at V and 7 bases at J, with 18 bases in the middle. The CDR3 loop reads CASSSLGGLQPQHF. The DNA of the CDR3 is TGTGCCAGCTCATCCCTGGGAGGGTTACAGCCCCAGCATTTT.

In this sample, this clone turned up once. The chain uses TRBV30 and TRBJ2-2; D gene uncertain. Germline V gene sequence: CDR1 GTSNPN, CDR2 SVGIG (reference sequence). V was shortened by 0 bases and J by 8 bases, with 4 bases between the two germline ends. CDR3 length: 11 amino acids. The DNA for the CDR3 is TGTGCCTGGAGTGTTGGAGGGGAGCTGTTTTTT. It is translated as CAWSVGGELFF.

This chain joins TRBV5-1 and TRBJ2-5; 10 nucleotides agree with TRBD1. V shed 5 bases, J shed 5 bases, and the junction held 9 bases outside the gene matches. Per the germline V gene, CDR1 is SGHRS and CDR2 is YFSETQ. CDR3 length equals 15 residues. The CDR3 protein is CASRMTGGILETQYF. DNA for the CDR3: TGCGCCAGCAGGATGACAGGGGGCATTTTGGAGACCCAGTACTTC.

This chain joins TRBV5-1 and TRBJ2-1; the D is unclear. Trimming took 4 bases from V and 8 from J, leaving 13 bases between them. The CDR3 is made up of 13 amino acids. Germline V lookup: CDR1 SGHRS, CDR2 YFSETQ. CDR3 nucleotides: TGCGCCAGCAGCGAGGTATCCAACGATGAGCAGTTCTTC. Translated: CASSEVSNDEQFF.

This clone was counted between two and nine times. The chain has TRBV28 and TRBJ1-1, with 7 nucleotides matching TRBD1. Germline V gene data show CDR1 as MDHEN and CDR2 as SYDVKM. This CDR3 has 14 residues. J gave up 7 bases and V 5 bases, and 10 bases lay outside the gene matches. Here the CDR3 DNA reads TGTGCCAGCAGTCTACCACCACAGGGGTATGAAGCTTTCTTT. Amino acids: CASSLPPQGYEAFF.